This entry is about one T cell receptor beta chain. The antigen is not known. This record belongs to a study of T cell responses to AZD1222 COVID-19 vaccine. Study summary: Analysis merged second doses at about 4 or about 12 weeks.

Repertoires were generated with immunoSEQ multiplex PCR, while TCRdb's copy carries only in-frame clones and drops some. The profile shows some 110,000 clones, 84% of them singletons. General study results and limits: The donor cohort was predominantly white British with a female majority, and clonal diversity may have been underestimated. The reported proportion of spike-specific TCRs targeting unmutated variant regions was nearly half. At 160-218 and 743-854, vaccine-associated CD4 TCRs were dominant, and they spanned spike.

CDR3 size: 13 residues. The V and J ends lost 2 bases and 2 bases respectively, with 6 bases between them. Germline V CDR1 and CDR2: ENHRY, SYGVKD. The clonotype was recovered from an adult in good health. The input for sequencing was peripheral blood, taken on day 0 of AZD1222 vaccination. The chain recombines TRBV10-3 with TRBJ1-2; D remains ambiguous. CDR3 sequence reads: CAISEDGNYGYTF. The CDR3 nucleotides are TGTGCCATCAGTGAGGACGGAAACTATGGCTACACCTTC.